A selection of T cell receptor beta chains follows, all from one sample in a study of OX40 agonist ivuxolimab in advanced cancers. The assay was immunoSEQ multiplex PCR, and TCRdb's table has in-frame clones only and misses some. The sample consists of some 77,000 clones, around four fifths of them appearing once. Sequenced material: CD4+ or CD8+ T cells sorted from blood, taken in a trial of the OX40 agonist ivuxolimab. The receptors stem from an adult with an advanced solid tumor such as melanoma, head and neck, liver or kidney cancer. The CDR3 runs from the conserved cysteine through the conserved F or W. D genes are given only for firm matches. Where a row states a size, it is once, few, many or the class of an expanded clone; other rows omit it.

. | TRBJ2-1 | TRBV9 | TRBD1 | TGTGCCAGCAACATAGGGGGCAACTACTACAATGAGCAGTTCTTC | CASNIGGNYYNEQFF
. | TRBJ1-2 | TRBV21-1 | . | TGTGCCAGCAGCGAGGTAGGTTTCTGTGGCCCCTATGGCTACACCTTC | CASSEVGFCGPYGYTF
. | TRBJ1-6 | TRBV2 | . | TGTGCCAGCAGCCTACCTATCTCACCCCTCCACTTT | CASSLPISPLHF
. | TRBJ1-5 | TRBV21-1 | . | TGTGCCAGCAGCCCCCCAGGGTTTGGCAATCAGCCCCAGCATTTT | CASSPPGFGNQPQHF
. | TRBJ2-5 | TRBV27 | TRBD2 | TGTGCCAGCAGTTCTCTACTAGCGAGGCAAGAGACCCAGTACTTC | CASSSLLARQETQYF
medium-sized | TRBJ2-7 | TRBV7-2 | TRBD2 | TGTGCCAGCAGATCAGCGGGGGGCGGCTACGAGCAGTACTTC | CASRSAGGGYEQYF
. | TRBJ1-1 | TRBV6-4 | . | TGTGCCAGCAGCAGCCAGGCGAACACTGAAGCTTTCTTT | CASSSQANTEAFF
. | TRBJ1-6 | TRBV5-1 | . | TGCGCCAGCAGCTTGGGTTTGGATAATTCACCCCTCCACTTT | CASSLGLDNSPLHF
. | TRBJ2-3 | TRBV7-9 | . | TGTGCCAGCAGCTTACGTTGGCTAGATACGCAGTATTTT | CASSLRWLDTQYF
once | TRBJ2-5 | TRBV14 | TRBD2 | TGTGCCAGCAGCCAGGCCCCCGGGACTAGTTCTTACTTC | CASSQAPGTSSYF
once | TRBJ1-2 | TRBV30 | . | TGTGCCTGGAGTGCCGGGGCCTATGGCTACACCTTC | CAWSAGAYGYTF
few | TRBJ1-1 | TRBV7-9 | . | TGTGCCAGCAGCTCACAACGAGACACTGAAGCTTTCTTT | CASSSQRDTEAFF
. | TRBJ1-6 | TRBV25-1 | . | TGTGCCAGCAGAGGACTCTATAATTCACCCCTCCACTTT | CASRGLYNSPLHF
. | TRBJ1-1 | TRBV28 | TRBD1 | TGTGCCAGCAGTGCTCATCCCGGGACAGGGATGAACACTGAAGCTTTCTTT | CASSAHPGTGMNTEAFF
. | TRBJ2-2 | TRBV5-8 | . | TGTGCCAGCAGCTTGGGCCACACCGGGGAGCTGTTTTTT | CASSLGHTGELFF
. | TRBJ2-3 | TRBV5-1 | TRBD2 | TGCGCCAGCAGGACGAGCGGGACCGGCACAGATACGCAGTATTTT | CASRTSGTGTDTQYF
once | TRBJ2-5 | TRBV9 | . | TGTGCCAGCAGCGCCTCACTAGGAGGGGAGACCCAGTACTTC | CASSASLGGETQYF
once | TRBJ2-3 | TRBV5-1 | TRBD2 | TGCGCCAGCAGCTTGGTTAGCGGGGTTGGCACAGATACGCAGTATTTT | CASSLVSGVGTDTQYF
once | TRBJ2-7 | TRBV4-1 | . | TGCGCCAGCAGCCAAGCCGGGGCGGTGGGGACCTACGAGCAGTACTTC | CASSQAGAVGTYEQYF
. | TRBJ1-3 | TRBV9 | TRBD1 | TGTGCCAGCAGCCCGCGGACAGGGGCTGGAAACACCATATATTTT | CASSPRTGAGNTIYF
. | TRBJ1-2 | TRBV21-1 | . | TGTGCCAGCAACCCCCCTCGGGGACAGGGGGTTGGCTATGGCTACACCTTC | CASNPPRGQGVGYGYTF
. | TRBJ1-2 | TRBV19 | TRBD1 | TGTGCCAGTAACGACAGGGATTATGGCTACACCTTC | CASNDRDYGYTF
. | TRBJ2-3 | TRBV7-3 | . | TGTGCCAGCAGCTTCCTCTCTAGCACAGATACGCAGTATTTT | CASSFLSSTDTQYF
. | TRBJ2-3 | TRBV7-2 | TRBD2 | TGTGCCAGCAGCCTTACTAGCGTATCCACAGATACGCAGTATTTT | CASSLTSVSTDTQYF
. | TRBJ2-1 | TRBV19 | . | TGTGCCAGTAGTCCCGGGGGGCCCAGGTACAATGAGCAGTTCTTC | CASSPGGPRYNEQFF
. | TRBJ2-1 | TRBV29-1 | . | TGCAGCGTTATCTGGGAGGCCGATGAGCAGTTCTTC | CSVIWEADEQFF
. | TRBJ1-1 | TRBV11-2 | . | TGTGCCAGCAGCTTTGGCGGGAAGAAGGGTACTGAAGCTTTCTTT | CASSFGGKKGTEAFF
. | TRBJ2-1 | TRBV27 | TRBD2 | TGTGCCAGCAGTTCCCTGGGACTAGCCGCAAATGAGCAGTTCTTC | CASSSLGLAANEQFF
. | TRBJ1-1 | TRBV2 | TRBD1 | TGTGCCAGCAGTGGGGCGACAGGGGGCCTGAACACTGAAGCTTTCTTT | CASSGATGGLNTEAFF
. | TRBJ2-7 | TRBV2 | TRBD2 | TGTGCCAGCAGTGAAGGCTTAGCGGGATCCTACGAGCAGTACTTC | CASSEGLAGSYEQYF
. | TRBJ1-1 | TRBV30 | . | TGTGCCTGGAGTGCGACGTCGGGAACTGAAGCTTTCTTT | CAWSATSGTEAFF
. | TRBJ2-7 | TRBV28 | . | TGTGCCAGCAGTTTGGGCAGGGTAGCCTACGAGCAGTACTTC | CASSLGRVAYEQYF
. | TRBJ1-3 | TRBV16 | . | TGTGCCAGCAGCCAAGGCGGCCCCAGCTCTGGAAACACCATATATTTT | CASSQGGPSSGNTIYF
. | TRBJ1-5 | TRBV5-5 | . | TGTGCCAGCAGCGCCGACACACAAAATCAGCCCCAGCATTTT | CASSADTQNQPQHF
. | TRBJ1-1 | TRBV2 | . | TGTGCCAGCAGTGAAGCGCGGGTGACTGAAGCTTTCTTT | CASSEARVTEAFF
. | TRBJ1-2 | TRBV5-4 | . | TGTGCCAGCAGCTTGAAAGGGGCAGGGGATAACTATGGCTACACCTTC | CASSLKGAGDNYGYTF
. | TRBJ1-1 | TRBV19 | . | TGTGCCAGTAGTATAGGAGGGAGGCAGGGTCGCACTGAAGCTTTCTTT | CASSIGGRQGRTEAFF
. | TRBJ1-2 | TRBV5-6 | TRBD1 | TGTGCCAGCAGCTCGGGACAGGTTTTCCAGCACACCTTC | CASSSGQVFQHTF
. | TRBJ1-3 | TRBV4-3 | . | TGCGCCAGCAGCCAAGATTCTATGGAACACTTAAACACCATATATTTT | CASSQDSMEHLNTIYF
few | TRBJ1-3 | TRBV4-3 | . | TGCGCCAGCAGCCAAGATTTACCAGTCGGCTCTGGAAACACCATATATTTT | CASSQDLPVGSGNTIYF
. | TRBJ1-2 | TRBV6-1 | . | TGTGCCAGCAGTGCGGGTGCTGGCTACACCTTC | CASSAGAGYTF
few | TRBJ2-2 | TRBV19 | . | TGTGCCCCAAGAGGCCCCAGGAACACCGGGGAGCTGTTTTTT | CAPRGPRNTGELFF
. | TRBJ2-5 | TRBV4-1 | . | TGCGCCAGCAGCCTAAAGGGATACGAGACCCAGTACTTC | CASSLKGYETQYF
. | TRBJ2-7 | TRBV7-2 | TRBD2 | TGTGCCAGCAGCTTGGGCGGAGCGGGGGGGCCCGAGCAGTACTTC | CASSLGGAGGPEQYF
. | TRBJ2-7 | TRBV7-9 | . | TGTGCCAGCAGCTTATACCCCTACGAGCAGTACTTC | CASSLYPYEQYF
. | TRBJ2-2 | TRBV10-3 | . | TGTGTCATCAGACAAAACACCGGGGAGCTGTTTTTT | CVIRQNTGELFF
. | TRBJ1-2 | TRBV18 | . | TGTGCCAGCTCCGAAGAGGGGCTGCCCTATGGCTACACCTTC | CASSEEGLPYGYTF
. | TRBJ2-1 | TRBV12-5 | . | TGTGCTAGTGCCTTAACAAGCGGCAATGAGCAGTTCTTC | CASALTSGNEQFF